This TCR beta chain was sequenced for a study of blood T cell repertoires in COVID-19. Libraries were prepared by immunoSEQ multiplex PCR; TCRdb keeps only in-frame clonotypes and omits some of them. Of roughly 59,000 clones listed, roughly three quarters are singletons. This clone was seen ten or more times. This CDR3 has 15 residues. In germline, CDR1 is SGHTA, CDR2 FQGNSA. V was pared by 0 bases and J by 6 bases, with 12 bases between. Sequencing used peripheral blood. V usage is TRBV7-2 and J usage is TRBJ1-5; D possibly corresponds to TRBD1 (5 bases). The TCR originated in an elderly man with acute or convalescent COVID-19. The CDR3 sequence: CASSLAGGGSQPQHF. CDR3 DNA: TGTGCCAGCAGCTTAGCTGGTGGGGGGAGTCAGCCCCAGCATTTT.